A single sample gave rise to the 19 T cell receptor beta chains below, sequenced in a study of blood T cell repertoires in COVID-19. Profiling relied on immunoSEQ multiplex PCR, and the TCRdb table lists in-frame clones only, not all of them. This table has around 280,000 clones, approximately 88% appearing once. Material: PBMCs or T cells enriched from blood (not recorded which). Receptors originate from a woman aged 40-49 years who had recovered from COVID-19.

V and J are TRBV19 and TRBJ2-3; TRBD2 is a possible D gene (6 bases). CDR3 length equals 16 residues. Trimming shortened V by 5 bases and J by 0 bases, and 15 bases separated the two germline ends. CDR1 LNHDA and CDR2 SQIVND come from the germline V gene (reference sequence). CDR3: CASSPRGRTSTDTQYF. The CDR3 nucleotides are TGTGCCAGTAGTCCGAGAGGGAGGACTAGCACAGATACGCAGTATTTT.

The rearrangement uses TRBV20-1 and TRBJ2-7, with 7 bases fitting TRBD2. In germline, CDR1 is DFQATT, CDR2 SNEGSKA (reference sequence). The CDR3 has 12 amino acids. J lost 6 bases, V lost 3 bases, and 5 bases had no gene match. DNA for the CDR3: TGCAGTGCTAGTGAAACTAGCGCCGAGCAGTACTTC. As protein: CSASETSAEQYF.

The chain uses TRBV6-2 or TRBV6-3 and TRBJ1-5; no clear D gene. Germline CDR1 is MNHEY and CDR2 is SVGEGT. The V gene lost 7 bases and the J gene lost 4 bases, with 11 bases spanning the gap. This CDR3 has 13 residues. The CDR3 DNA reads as TGTGCCAGCACCCCGGCGGGTAATCAGCCCCAGCATTTT. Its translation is CASTPAGNQPQHF.

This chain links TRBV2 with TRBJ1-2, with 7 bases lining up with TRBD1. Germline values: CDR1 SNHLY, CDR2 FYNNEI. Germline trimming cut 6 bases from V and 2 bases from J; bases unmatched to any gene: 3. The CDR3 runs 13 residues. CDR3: CASRKGQNYGYTF. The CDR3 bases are TGTGCCAGCAGAAAGGGACAGAACTATGGCTACACCTTC.

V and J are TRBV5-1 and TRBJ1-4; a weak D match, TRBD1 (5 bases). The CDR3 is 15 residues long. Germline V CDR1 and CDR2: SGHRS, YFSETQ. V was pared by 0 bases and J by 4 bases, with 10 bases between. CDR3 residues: CASSLAGGDNEKLFF. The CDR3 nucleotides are TGCGCCAGCAGCTTGGCCGGGGGGGATAATGAAAAACTGTTTTTT.

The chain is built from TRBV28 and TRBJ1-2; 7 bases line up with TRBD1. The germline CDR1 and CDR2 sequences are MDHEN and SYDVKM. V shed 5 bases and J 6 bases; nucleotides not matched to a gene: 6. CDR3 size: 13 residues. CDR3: CASSLDRVDGYTF. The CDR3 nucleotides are TGTGCCAGCAGTCTTGACAGGGTAGATGGCTACACCTTC.

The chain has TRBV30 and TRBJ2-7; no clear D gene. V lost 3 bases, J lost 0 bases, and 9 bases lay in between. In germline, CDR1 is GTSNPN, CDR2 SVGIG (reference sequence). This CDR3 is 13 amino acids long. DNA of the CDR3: TGTGCCTGGAGGTCGCCAGTCTCCTACGAGCAGTACTTC. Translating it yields CAWRSPVSYEQYF.

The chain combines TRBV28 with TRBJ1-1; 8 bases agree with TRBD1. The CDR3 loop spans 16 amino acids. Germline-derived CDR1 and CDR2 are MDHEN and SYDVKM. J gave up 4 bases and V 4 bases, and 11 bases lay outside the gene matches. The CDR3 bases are TGTGCCAGCAGTTCCCAGGGACAGGTGTCACTCACTGAAGCTTTCTTT. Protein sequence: CASSSQGQVSLTEAFF.

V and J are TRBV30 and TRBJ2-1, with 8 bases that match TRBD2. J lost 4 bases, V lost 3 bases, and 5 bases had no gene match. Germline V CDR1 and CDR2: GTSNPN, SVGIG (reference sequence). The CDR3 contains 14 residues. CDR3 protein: CAWSSGSRYNEQFF. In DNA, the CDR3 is TGTGCCTGGAGCAGCGGGAGTAGGTACAATGAGCAGTTCTTC.

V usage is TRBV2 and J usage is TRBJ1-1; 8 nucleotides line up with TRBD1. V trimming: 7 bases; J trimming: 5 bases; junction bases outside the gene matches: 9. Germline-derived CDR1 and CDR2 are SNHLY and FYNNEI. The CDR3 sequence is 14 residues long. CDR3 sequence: CASTGQGVGTEAFF. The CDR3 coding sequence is TGTGCCAGCACCGGACAGGGCGTTGGGACTGAAGCTTTCTTT.

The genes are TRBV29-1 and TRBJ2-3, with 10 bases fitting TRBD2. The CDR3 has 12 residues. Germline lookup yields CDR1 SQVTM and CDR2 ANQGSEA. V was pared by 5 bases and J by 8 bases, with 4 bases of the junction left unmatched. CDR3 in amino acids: CSVLAGEITQYF. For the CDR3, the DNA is TGCAGCGTTCTAGCGGGAGAGATTACGCAGTATTTT.

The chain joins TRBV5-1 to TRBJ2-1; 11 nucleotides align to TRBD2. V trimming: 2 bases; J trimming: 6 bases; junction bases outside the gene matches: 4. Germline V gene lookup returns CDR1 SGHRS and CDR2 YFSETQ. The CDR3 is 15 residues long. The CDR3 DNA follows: TGCGCCAGCAGCTTAACTAGCGGGAGTTCCAATGAGCAGTTCTTC. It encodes CASSLTSGSSNEQFF.

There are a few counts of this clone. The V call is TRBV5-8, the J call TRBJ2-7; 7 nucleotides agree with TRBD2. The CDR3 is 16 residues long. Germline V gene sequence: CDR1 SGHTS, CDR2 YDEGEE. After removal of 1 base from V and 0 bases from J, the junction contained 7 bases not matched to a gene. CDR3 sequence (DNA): TGTGCCAGCAGCTTGCCGGGGGGATTTTACTCCTACGAGCAGTACTTC. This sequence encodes CASSLPGGFYSYEQYF. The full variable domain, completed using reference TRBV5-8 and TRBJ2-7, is EAGVTQSPTHLIKTRGQQATLRCSPISGHTSVYWYQQALGLGLQFLLWYDEGEERNRGNFPPRFSGRQFPNYSSELNVNALELEDSALYLCASSLPGGFYSYEQYFGPGTRLTVT.

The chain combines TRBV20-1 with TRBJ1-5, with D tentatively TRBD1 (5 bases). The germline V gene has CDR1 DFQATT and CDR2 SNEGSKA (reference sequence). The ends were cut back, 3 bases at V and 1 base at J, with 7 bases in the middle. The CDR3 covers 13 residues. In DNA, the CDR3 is TGCAGTGCTAGTCAGGGAAGCAATCAGCCCCAGCATTTT. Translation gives CSASQGSNQPQHF.

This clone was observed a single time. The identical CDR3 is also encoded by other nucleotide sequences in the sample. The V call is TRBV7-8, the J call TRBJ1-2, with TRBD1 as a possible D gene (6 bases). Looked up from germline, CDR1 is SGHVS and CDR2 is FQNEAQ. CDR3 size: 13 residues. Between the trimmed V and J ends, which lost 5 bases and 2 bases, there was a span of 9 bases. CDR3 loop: CASSPDSNYGYTF. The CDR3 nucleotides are TGTGCCAGCAGCCCGGACAGCAACTATGGCTACACCTTC.

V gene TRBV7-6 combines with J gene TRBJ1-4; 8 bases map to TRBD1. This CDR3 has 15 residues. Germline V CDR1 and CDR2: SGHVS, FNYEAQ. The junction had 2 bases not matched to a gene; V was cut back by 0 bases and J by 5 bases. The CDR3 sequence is CASSLATGENEKLFF. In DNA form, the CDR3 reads TGTGCCAGCAGCTTAGCGACAGGGGAAAATGAAAAACTGTTTTTT.

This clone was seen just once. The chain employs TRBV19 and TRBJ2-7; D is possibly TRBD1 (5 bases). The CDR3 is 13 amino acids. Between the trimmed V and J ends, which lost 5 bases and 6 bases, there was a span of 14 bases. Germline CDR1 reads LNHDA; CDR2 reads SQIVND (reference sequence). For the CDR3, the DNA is TGTGCCAGTAGTTTGTCAGGGCGGCGCGAGCAGTACTTC. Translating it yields CASSLSGRREQYF.

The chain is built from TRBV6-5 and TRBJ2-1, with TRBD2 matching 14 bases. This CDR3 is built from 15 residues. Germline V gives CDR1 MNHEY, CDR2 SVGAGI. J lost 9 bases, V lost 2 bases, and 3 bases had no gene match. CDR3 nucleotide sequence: TGTGCCAGCAGTTACCGACTAGCGGGAGGGGGTGAGCAGTTCTTC. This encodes CASSYRLAGGGEQFF.

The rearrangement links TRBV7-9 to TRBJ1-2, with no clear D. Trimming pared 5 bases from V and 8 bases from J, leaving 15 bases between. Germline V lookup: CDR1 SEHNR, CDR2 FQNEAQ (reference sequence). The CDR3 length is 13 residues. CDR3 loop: CASSHPGGPGYTF. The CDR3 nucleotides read TGTGCCAGCAGCCACCCAGGAGGGCCGGGCTACACCTTC.